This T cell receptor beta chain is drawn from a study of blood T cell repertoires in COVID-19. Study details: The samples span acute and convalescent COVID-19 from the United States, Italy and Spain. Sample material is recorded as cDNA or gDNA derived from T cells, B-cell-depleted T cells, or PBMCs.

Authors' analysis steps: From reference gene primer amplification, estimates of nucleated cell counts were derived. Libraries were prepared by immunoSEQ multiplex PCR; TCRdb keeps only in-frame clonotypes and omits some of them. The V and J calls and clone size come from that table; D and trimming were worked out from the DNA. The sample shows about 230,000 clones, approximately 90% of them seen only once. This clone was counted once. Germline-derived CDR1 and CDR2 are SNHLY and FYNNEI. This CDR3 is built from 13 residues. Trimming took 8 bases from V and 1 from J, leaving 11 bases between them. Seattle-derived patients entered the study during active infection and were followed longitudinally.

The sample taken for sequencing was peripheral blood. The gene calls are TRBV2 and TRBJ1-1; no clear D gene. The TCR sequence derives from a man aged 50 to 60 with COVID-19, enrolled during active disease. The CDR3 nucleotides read TGTGCCAGCGGGGAGTGGAGGAACACTGAAGCTTTCTTT. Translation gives CASGEWRNTEAFF.